This is a list of T cell receptor beta chains from one sample in a study of metastatic and nonmetastatic thyroid tumors. Through MiXCR, TCRdb re-clonotyped the PCR reads. Of around 31,000 clones detected, over 15% appear once; the ten largest clones hold over 9.5%. The specimen sequenced was blood. The receptors stem from a female donor with papillary thyroid cancer or a benign thyroid nodule (not recorded which). Some clones in this sample may be carry-over from other donors' samples. Each CDR3 is given with its conserved first and last residue. Each record gives: D gene, V gene, clone size, J gene, CDR3 protein, CDR3 DNA. A D gene is named only where the DNA matches it firmly. The size entry is marked missing in some rows and otherwise reads once, few, many or a size class.

>NA|TRBV13|many|TRBJ1-2
CASSLGEQLVAGYTF
TGTGCCAGCAGCTTAGGGGAACAACTCGTGGCAGGCTACACCTTC
>NA|TRBV5-1|NA|TRBJ2-2
CARSLEAGAWELFF
TGCGCCAGAAGCTTGGAGGCAGGGGCCTGGGAGCTGTTTTTT
>TRBD1|TRBV24-1|NA|TRBJ2-6
CATVDPGQGLGANVLTF
TGTGCCACCGTTGACCCGGGACAGGGTCTTGGGGCCAACGTCCTGACTTTC
>NA|TRBV20-1|many|TRBJ1-2
CSARDGQHYGYTF
TGCAGTGCTAGAGACGGACAGCACTATGGCTACACCTTC
>NA|TRBV6-5|medium-sized|TRBJ1-5
CASSYSWGSNQPQHF
TGTGCCAGCAGTTACTCGTGGGGTAGCAATCAGCCCCAGCATTTT
>NA|TRBV20-1|many|TRBJ1-6
CSAREEGAGNSPLHF
TGCAGTGCTAGAGAGGAAGGGGCTGGTAATTCACCCCTCCACTTT
>NA|TRBV5-1|many|TRBJ1-1
CASSRRAGGQDTEAFF
TGCGCCAGCAGCAGGAGGGCCGGGGGGCAGGACACTGAAGCTTTCTTT
>TRBD1|TRBV14|many|TRBJ2-7
CASSRGDRDAVRQYF
TGTGCCAGCAGCCGGGGGGACAGGGATGCAGTTCGGCAGTACTTC
>TRBD2|TRBV6-2/TRBV6-3|many|TRBJ2-1
CASSLTPPSGVYNEQFF
TGTGCCAGCAGCTTAACCCCCCCTAGCGGAGTCTACAATGAGCAGTTCTTC
>TRBD1|TRBV6-2/TRBV6-3|NA|TRBJ2-5
CASNRRGQGKETQYF
TGTGCAAGCAACCGAAGGGGACAGGGGAAAGAGACCCAGTACTTC
>TRBD2|TRBV19|many|TRBJ2-7
CALPDEREWSSYEQYF
TGTGCCCTTCCCGACGAGCGGGAGTGGTCGTCCTACGAGCAGTACTTC
>NA|TRBV6-2/TRBV6-3|few|TRBJ2-7
CASSFSRSYEQYF
TGTGCCAGCAGCTTTAGCCGCTCCTACGAGCAGTACTTC
>NA|TRBV27|medium-sized|TRBJ2-1
CASSLKYLDYNEQFF
TGTGCCAGCAGTTTAAAATATTTGGACTACAATGAGCAGTTCTTC
>NA|TRBV20-1|many|TRBJ2-1
CSARPGVVVNEQFF
TGCAGTGCTAGGCCCGGGGTAGTAGTAAATGAGCAGTTCTTC
>NA|TRBV28|many|TRBJ1-5
CASSLAFGVEEGNNQPQHF
TGTGCCAGCAGTTTGGCTTTTGGGGTTGAGGAGGGAAACAATCAGCCCCAGCATTTT
>TRBD1|TRBV28|many|TRBJ1-5
CASLRQGIQPQHF
TGTGCCAGCCTTAGACAGGGGATTCAGCCCCAGCATTTT
>TRBD2|TRBV6-2/TRBV6-3|NA|TRBJ2-2
CAISYSTSGGANTGELFF
TGTGCCATCAGTTACTCGACTAGCGGGGGGGCGAACACCGGGGAGCTGTTTTTT
>TRBD1|TRBV7-6|medium-sized|TRBJ2-7
CASSLGRGQDGYEQYF
TGTGCCAGCAGCTTAGGAAGGGGACAGGACGGATACGAGCAGTACTTC
>TRBD2|TRBV11-3|many|TRBJ2-1
CASSFSGSSYNEQFF
TGTGCCAGCAGCTTTAGCGGGAGCTCCTACAATGAGCAGTTCTTC
>NA|TRBV20-1|many|TRBJ2-2
CSARGGFTGELFF
TGCAGTGCTAGAGGCGGATTCACCGGGGAGCTGTTTTTT
>NA|TRBV11-2|NA|TRBJ2-7
CASSLVGRHEQYF
TGTGCCAGCAGCTTAGTGGGTCGCCACGAGCAGTACTTC
>TRBD2|TRBV5-1|many|TRBJ2-7
CASGPLAGGGEQYF
TGCGCCAGCGGACCTTTAGCGGGAGGGGGCGAGCAGTACTTC
>NA|TRBV28|many|TRBJ2-6
CASTSGANVLTF
TGTGCCAGCACTTCTGGGGCCAACGTCCTGACTTTC
>NA|TRBV4-2|NA|TRBJ1-1
CASSRARERRMNTEAFF
TGTGCCAGCAGCCGGGCGAGGGAACGGCGCATGAACACTGAAGCTTTCTTT
>NA|TRBV18|many|TRBJ2-3
CASSPITDTQYF
TGTGCCAGCTCTCCGATCACAGATACGCAGTATTTT
>NA|TRBV11-1|many|TRBJ2-3
CASSPERGGIPDTQYF
TGTGCCAGCAGCCCCGAGAGAGGGGGAATCCCAGATACGCAGTATTTT
>NA|TRBV11-3|many|TRBJ2-5
CASSFMDKETQYF
TGTGCCAGCAGCTTTATGGATAAGGAGACCCAGTACTTC
>TRBD2|TRBV6-4|many|TRBJ2-3
CASRGTSGSTDTQYF
TGTGCCAGCAGGGGAACTAGCGGGAGCACAGATACGCAGTATTTT
>TRBD2|TRBV5-6|many|TRBJ2-7
CASSLGEGPIYEQYF
TGTGCCAGCAGCTTGGGGGAGGGACCTATCTACGAGCAGTACTTC
>TRBD1|TRBV20-1|once|TRBJ2-7
CSAIGTADYEQYF
TGCAGTGCTATAGGGACAGCCGACTACGAGCAGTACTTC